These 5 T cell receptor beta chains came from one sample sequenced in a study of blood T cells in healthy people across ages. Using a J-beta primer mix together with a sample-barcoded 5' primer, a second PCR was run for roughly 6 to 12 cycles. TCRdb re-called the 5' RACE reads with MiXCR, one entry per CDR3 protein. The sample contains roughly 680,000 distinct CDR3 sequences, more than 45% of which appear only once. Sequenced sample: blood. The receptors come from a woman over 75 in good health.

This clonotype was detected only once. A junction end diverges from the germline sequence, so it may reflect a read error. The chain links TRBV27 to TRBJ2-2; D possibly corresponds to TRBD1 (6 bases). From germline, CDR1 is MNHEY and CDR2 SMNVEV (reference sequence). The CDR3 has 15 amino acids. This CDR3 reads CANSLVGGYTGELFF. CDR3 coding DNA: TGTGCCAACAGTTTAGTAGGGGGATACACCGGGGAGCTGTTTTTT.

The sample holds many counts of this clonotype. The chain links TRBV2 to TRBJ2-5; D call uncertain. The CDR3 is made up of 15 amino acids. V shed 7 bases and J shed 2 bases, with 17 bases lying between them. Germline loops: CDR1 SNHLY, CDR2 FYNNEI. The CDR3 reads CASTASRSLQETQYF. CDR3 DNA: TGTGCCAGCACCGCGTCCAGGAGTCTTCAAGAGACCCAGTACTTC.

At least ten counts were recorded for this clonotype. The chain combines TRBV6-6 with TRBJ2-2; D possibly corresponds to TRBD1 (5 bases). Germline-derived CDR1 and CDR2 are MNHNY and SVGAGI (reference sequence). V was cut by 5 bases and J by 3 bases, with 10 bases left in between. The CDR3 has 14 residues. The CDR3 DNA follows: TGTGCCAGCAGTGATACAGGAGACACCGGGGAGCTGTTTTTT. Its protein product is CASSDTGDTGELFF.

The chain joins TRBV4-1 to TRBJ1-2; D uncertain. CDR3 size: 15 residues. V was trimmed by 2 bases and J by 0 bases, leaving 10 bases between them. From germline, CDR1 is MGHRA and CDR2 YSYEKL. In nucleotides, the CDR3 is TGCGCCAGCAGCCAAAACCACCAGGCTAACTATGGCTACACCTTC. Protein: CASSQNHQANYGYTF.

The chain uses TRBV20-1 and TRBJ1-2; TRBD1 aligns across 9 bases. The CDR3 length is 15 residues. Germline CDR1 DFQATT, CDR2 SNEGSKA (reference sequence). V shed 0 bases, J shed 3 bases, and the junction held 5 bases outside the gene matches. The CDR3 DNA sequence: TGCAGTGCTAGAGATTTGCGGACAGGGGACTATGGCTACACCTTC. Amino acid sequence: CSARDLRTGDYGYTF.